Listed below are T cell receptor beta chains from one sample, sequenced in a study of cytomegalovirus exposure and HLA in healthy donors. The method was immunoSEQ multiplex PCR; TCRdb's version includes in-frame clones alone and lacks a portion of them. Of fewer than 200,000 clones in the sample, roughly 80% are singletons; the top ten hold approximately 0.78%. The sample consisted of PBMCs. The receptors come from a woman younger than 35 in good health and CMV-seronegative. CDR3s include the opening cysteine and the closing phenylalanine or tryptophan. The D gene is left open where the match is weak. The size entry is marked missing in some rows and otherwise reads once, few, many or a size class.

v_call	d_call	j_call	clone_size	cdr3_nt	cdr3_aa
TRBV30	.	TRBJ2-3	.	TGTGCCTGGAGTCCCCGGTCTAGCTCAGATACGCAGTATTTT	CAWSPRSSSDTQYF
TRBV27	TRBD2	TRBJ2-1	once	TGTGCCAGCAGTTTCATACGACTAGCGGGAGGGTTCAATGAGCAGTTCTTC	CASSFIRLAGGFNEQFF
TRBV19	TRBD2	TRBJ2-1	.	TGTGCCAGTAGCCCCTCCGGGACTAGCGGGAGTGATGAGCAGTTCTTC	CASSPSGTSGSDEQFF
TRBV5-6	TRBD2	TRBJ2-1	.	TGTGCCAGCAGCTTGCTAGCGGTCTACAATGAGCAGTTCTTC	CASSLLAVYNEQFF
TRBV19	.	TRBJ2-3	.	TGTGCCAGTAGGGAGGGCACAGATACGCAGTATTTT	CASREGTDTQYF
TRBV6-1	.	TRBJ2-2	.	TGTGCCAGCAGTGAAACGGGAGTCTCCGGGGAGCTGTTTTTT	CASSETGVSGELFF
TRBV28	TRBD1	TRBJ2-6	.	TGTGCCAGCAGCTCGACAGGGGCCGGGGCCAACGTCCTGACTTTC	CASSSTGAGANVLTF
TRBV13	TRBD1	TRBJ2-4	.	TGTGCCAGCAGCTTATGGGACAGCAATATTCAGTACTTC	CASSLWDSNIQYF
TRBV2	TRBD1	TRBJ2-3	.	TGTGCCAGCTCCGGGACAGGGGCCGATACGCAGTATTTT	CASSGTGADTQYF
TRBV15	TRBD1	TRBJ2-5	once	TGTGCCACCAGCAGTCGCCGGGACAGGGCCCAAGAGACCCAGTACTTC	CATSSRRDRAQETQYF
TRBV4-2	TRBD2	TRBJ2-7	.	TGTGCCAGCAGCCGAGGACTAGATTCCTACGAGCAGTACTTC	CASSRGLDSYEQYF
TRBV7-9	TRBD2	TRBJ2-3	.	TGTGCCAGCAGCTCGCTACCCCATCGACTAGCGAGGGATACGCAGTATTTT	CASSSLPHRLARDTQYF
TRBV18	.	TRBJ1-4	.	TGTGCCAGCTCACCGGGACATTATGAAAAACTGTTTTTT	CASSPGHYEKLFF
TRBV19	.	TRBJ1-5	few	TGTGCCAGTAGTCCCTTGGGGGGGGGCTACAATCAGCCCCAGCATTTT	CASSPLGGGYNQPQHF
TRBV11-2	.	TRBJ2-7	.	TGTGCCAGCAGCTTACCCAGGACATACGAGCAGTACTTC	CASSLPRTYEQYF
TRBV7-2	TRBD1	TRBJ2-7	.	TGTGCCAGCAGCTTGGGGACAGGGCGGGGGGAGCAGTACTTC	CASSLGTGRGEQYF
TRBV11-3	TRBD2	TRBJ2-1	.	TGTGCCAGCAGCTCCAGCAGCGGGAGTTACAATGAGCAGTTCTTC	CASSSSSGSYNEQFF
TRBV19	TRBD1	TRBJ1-4	.	TGTGCCAGTAGTATAGGAGCACGGGACAGGCTTAATGAAAAACTGTTTTTT	CASSIGARDRLNEKLFF
TRBV5-1	TRBD2	TRBJ2-5	.	TGCGCCAGCAGCATTGGGACTAGCGGGAGTGGAGAGACCCAGTACTTC	CASSIGTSGSGETQYF
TRBV28	.	TRBJ2-7	.	TGTGCCAGCAGGAACAGGGTGGACTACGAGCAGTACTTC	CASRNRVDYEQYF
TRBV5-4	TRBD2	TRBJ2-5	.	TGTGCCAGCAGGGACGGACTAGCGGGAGGGCGGAGGGAGACCCAGTACTTC	CASRDGLAGGRRETQYF
TRBV15	TRBD2	TRBJ2-3	.	TGTGCCACCAGCAGAGATAGGGGTAGCGGGAGCGATACGCAGTATTTT	CATSRDRGSGSDTQYF
TRBV7-9	.	TRBJ2-7	.	TGTTCCAGCAGCGAGACAGGTCTCGGGCAGTACTTC	CSSSETGLGQYF
TRBV5-6	.	TRBJ2-7	.	TGTGCCAGCAGCTCGGACAGCCTCCCCGCCCACGAGCAGTACTTC	CASSSDSLPAHEQYF
TRBV27	TRBD1	TRBJ1-1	.	TGTGCCAGCAGGGCAGGGGGGATGAACACTGAAGCTTTCTTT	CASRAGGMNTEAFF
TRBV28	TRBD2	TRBJ2-1	.	TGTGCCAGCAGTTACCAGCGGGAGGAAAACAATGAGCAGTTCTTC	CASSYQREENNEQFF
TRBV5-4	.	TRBJ2-1	.	TGTGCCAGCAGCTCATCCGGATGGTCGGGGAGGACCAATGAGCAGTTCTTC	CASSSSGWSGRTNEQFF
TRBV4-1	.	TRBJ2-7	.	TGCGCCAGCAGCCACGGGACATCGAAAGCCTACGAGCAGTACTTC	CASSHGTSKAYEQYF
TRBV19	.	TRBJ2-7	.	TGTGCCAGTAGTGACCTCCAGGGGGGACAGCAGTACTTC	CASSDLQGGQQYF
TRBV27	.	TRBJ2-5	.	TGTGCCAGCAGCTCAAAAGGAGGAGATGGCCGATGGAGCGGCCAAGAGACCCAGTACTTC	CASSSKGGDGRWSGQETQYF
TRBV7-8	.	TRBJ2-7	.	TGTGCCAGCAGCTCCCGCGTGAGCCTCTCCTACGAGCAGTACTTC	CASSSRVSLSYEQYF
TRBV7-9	TRBD2	TRBJ2-2	.	TGTGCCAGCAGCCCAGGGACTAGCGAGAACACCGGGGAGCTGTTTTTT	CASSPGTSENTGELFF
TRBV7-2	.	TRBJ2-3	.	TGTGCCAGCAGCTTGAGTTTTGGGGGCGCAGATACGCAGTATTTT	CASSLSFGGADTQYF
TRBV27	TRBD2	TRBJ2-2	.	TGTGCCAGCAGTCCAGGACTAGCGGGCACCGGGGAGCTGTTTTTT	CASSPGLAGTGELFF
TRBV21-1	.	TRBJ2-5	.	TGTGCCAGCAGCTATCCGGTTTGGACTAGCGGAACCCAAGAGACCCAGTACTTC	CASSYPVWTSGTQETQYF
TRBV5-4	.	TRBJ2-3	.	TGTGCCAGCAGCTTGGAGGGTGGGGGCGATACGCAGTATTTT	CASSLEGGGDTQYF
TRBV6-1	.	TRBJ1-4	few	TGTGCCACCCGGGGTTTCGATGAAAAACTGTTTTTT	CATRGFDEKLFF
TRBV6-6	.	TRBJ2-1	.	TGTGCCAGCAGTTATGGAGCCAACTCCTACAATGAGCAGTTCTTC	CASSYGANSYNEQFF
TRBV18	TRBD1	TRBJ2-1	.	TGTGCCAGCTCGGCACCTAGACAGGGGATCAATGAGCAGTTCTTC	CASSAPRQGINEQFF
TRBV7-2	.	TRBJ2-5	few	TGTGCCAGCAGCCCCCGGGTCAGAGAGACCCAGTACTTC	CASSPRVRETQYF
TRBV15	.	TRBJ1-1	.	TGTGCCACCAGCAGAGATCACAACAGCCCGAACACTGAAGCTTTCTTT	CATSRDHNSPNTEAFF
TRBV5-4	TRBD2	TRBJ2-7	.	TGTGCCAGCAGCTTGGAATCGCGGGAGAACGAGCAGTACTTC	CASSLESRENEQYF